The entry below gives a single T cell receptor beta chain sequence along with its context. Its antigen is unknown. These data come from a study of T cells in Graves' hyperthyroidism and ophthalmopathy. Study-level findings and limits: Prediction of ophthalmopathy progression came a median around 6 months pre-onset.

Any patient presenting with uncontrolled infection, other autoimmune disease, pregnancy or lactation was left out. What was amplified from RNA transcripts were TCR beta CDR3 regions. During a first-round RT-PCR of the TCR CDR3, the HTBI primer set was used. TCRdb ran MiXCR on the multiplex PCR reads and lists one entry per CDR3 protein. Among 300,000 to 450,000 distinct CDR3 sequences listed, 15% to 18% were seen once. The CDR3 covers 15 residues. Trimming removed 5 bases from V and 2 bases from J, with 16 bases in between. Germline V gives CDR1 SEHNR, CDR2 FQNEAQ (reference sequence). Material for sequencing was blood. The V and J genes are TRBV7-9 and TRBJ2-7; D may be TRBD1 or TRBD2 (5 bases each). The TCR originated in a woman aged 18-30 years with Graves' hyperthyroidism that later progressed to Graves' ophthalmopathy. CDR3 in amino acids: CASSTVRDGTYEQYF. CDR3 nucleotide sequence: TGTGCCAGCAGCACAGTTCGGGACGGTACCTACGAGCAGTACTTC. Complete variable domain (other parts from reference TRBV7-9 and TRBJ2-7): DTGVSQNPRHKITKRGQNVTFRCDPISEHNRLYWYRQTLGQGPEFLTYFQNEAQLEKSRLLSDRFSAERPKGSFSTLEIQRTEQGDSAMYLCASSTVRDGTYEQYFGPGTRLTVT.